This is a list of T cell receptor beta chains from one sample in a study of T cells in Graves' hyperthyroidism and ophthalmopathy. TCRdb re-called the multiplex PCR reads through MiXCR, storing one row per CDR3 protein. The profile shows 700,000 or so distinct CDR3 sequences, 16% of them singletons. Source material: blood. The origin of the receptors is a man aged 18 to 35 with Graves' hyperthyroidism. CDR3s include the opening cysteine and the closing phenylalanine or tryptophan. Each record gives: J gene, clone size, V gene, D gene, CDR3 protein, CDR3 DNA. The D gene is left open where the match is weak. Rows may omit the clone size; those that give it use once, few, many or a size class.

>TRBJ1-1|few|TRBV7-3|.
CASSLARERNTEAFF
TGTGCCAGCAGTTTAGCGAGGGAGAGGAACACTGAAGCTTTCTTT
>TRBJ2-5|few|TRBV25-1|TRBD1
CASSEWGQGATETQYF
TGTGCCAGCAGTGAATGGGGACAGGGGGCGACGGAGACCCAGTACTTC
>TRBJ1-2|many|TRBV28|.
CASSPQGPYGYTF
TGTGCCAGCAGTCCGCAGGGGCCCTATGGCTACACCTTC
>TRBJ2-3|.|TRBV19|.
CASRDERGTDTQYF
TGTGCCAGTAGAGATGAAAGGGGCACAGATACGCAGTATTTT
>TRBJ1-2|few|TRBV10-3|.
CAISESQREGGYTF
TGTGCCATCAGTGAGTCGCAGCGAGAGGGCGGCTACACCTTC
>TRBJ1-2|.|TRBV6-2/TRBV6-3|.
CASSYAGNGYTF
TGTGCCAGCAGTTATGCTGGGAACGGCTACACCTTC
>TRBJ2-3|many|TRBV18|.
CASSRDSGTTQDTQYF
TGTGCCAGCTCACGCGATTCCGGGACCACGCAAGATACGCAGTATTTT
>TRBJ1-1|many|TRBV12-3/TRBV12-4|.
CASILSRGNTEAFF
TGTGCCAGCATCCTTAGCAGGGGGAACACTGAAGCTTTCTTT
>TRBJ2-1|many|TRBV30|.
CAWSEWGTGNEQFF
TGTGCCTGGAGCGAGTGGGGGACTGGCAATGAGCAGTTCTTC
>TRBJ1-6|.|TRBV12-3/TRBV12-4|.
CASSLGTARSLHF
TGTGCCAGCAGTTTAGGGACGGCGAGGTCCCTCCACTTT
>TRBJ2-5|few|TRBV15|TRBD1
CATSRTGTVQETQYF
TGTGCCACCAGCAGAACCGGGACAGTCCAAGAGACCCAGTACTTC
>TRBJ2-3|.|TRBV20-1|TRBD2
CSASLAGGPTDTQYF
TGCAGTGCTAGTTTAGCGGGAGGACCCACAGATACGCAGTATTTT
>TRBJ2-7|.|TRBV24-1|TRBD1
CATLGERKPLPGSLGTAAYEQYF
TGTGCCACCTTAGGGGAGCGCAAGCCGCTCCCCGGTTCGCTCGGGACAGCGGCCTACGAGCAGTACTTC
>TRBJ1-2|.|TRBV4-2|.
CASSQGQEAYGYTF
TGTGCCAGCAGCCAAGGACAGGAGGCCTATGGCTACACCTTC
>TRBJ1-5|.|TRBV7-9|TRBD1
CATRTGENQPQHF
TGTGCCACCCGGACAGGGGAGAATCAGCCCCAGCATTTT
>TRBJ2-3|few|TRBV28|.
CASSLPGQDSTDTQYF
TGTGCCAGCAGTTTACCTGGGCAGGATAGCACAGATACGCAGTATTTT
>TRBJ1-2|many|TRBV7-9|.
CASSPTGLMNGYTF
TGTGCCAGCAGCCCAACGGGACTTATGAATGGCTACACCTTC